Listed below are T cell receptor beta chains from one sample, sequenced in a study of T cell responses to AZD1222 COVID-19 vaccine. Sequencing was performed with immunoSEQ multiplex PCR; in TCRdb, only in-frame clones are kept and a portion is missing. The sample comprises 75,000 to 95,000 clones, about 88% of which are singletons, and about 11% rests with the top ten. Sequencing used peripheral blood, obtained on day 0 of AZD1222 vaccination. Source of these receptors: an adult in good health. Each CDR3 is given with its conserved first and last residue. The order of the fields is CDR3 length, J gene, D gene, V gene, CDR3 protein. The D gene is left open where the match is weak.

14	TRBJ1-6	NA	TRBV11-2	CASSLVQYNSPLHF
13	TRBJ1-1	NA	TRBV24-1	CATRTTVNTEAFF
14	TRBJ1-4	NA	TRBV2	CASRNSPAAEKLFF
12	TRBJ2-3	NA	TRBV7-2	CASSFLRDTQYF
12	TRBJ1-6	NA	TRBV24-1	CATQRGWGPLHF
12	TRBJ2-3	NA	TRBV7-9	CASSKSTDTQYF
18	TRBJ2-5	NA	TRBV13	CASSSPFHTSRNRETQYF
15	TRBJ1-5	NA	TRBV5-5	CASSLNPVSNQPQHF
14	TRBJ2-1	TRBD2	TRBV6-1	CASRKGLADYEQFF
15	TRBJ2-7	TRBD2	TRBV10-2	CASSDSSGSTYEQYF
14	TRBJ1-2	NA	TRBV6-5	CASSRDGGFYGYTF
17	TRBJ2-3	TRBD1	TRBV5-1	CASSDPGTGGPPDTQYF
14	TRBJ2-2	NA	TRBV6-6	CASSYGTGPGELFF
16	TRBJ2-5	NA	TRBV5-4	CASSLNRLSGEETQYF
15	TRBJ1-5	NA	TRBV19	CASSTIRGGNQPQHF
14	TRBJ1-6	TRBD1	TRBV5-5	CASSRTGGGSPLHF
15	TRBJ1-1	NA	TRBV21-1	CASSKAWGGDTEAFF
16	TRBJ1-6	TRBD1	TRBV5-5	CASSHRKTGEDSPLHF
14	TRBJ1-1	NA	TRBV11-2	CASSYRVSPTEAFF
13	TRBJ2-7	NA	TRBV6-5	CASSSVRSYEQYF
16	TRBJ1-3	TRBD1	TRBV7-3	CASSLTGQGSGNTIYF
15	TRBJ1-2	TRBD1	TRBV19	CASTDQPQGAGGYTF
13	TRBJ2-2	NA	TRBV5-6	CASSPRFTGELFF
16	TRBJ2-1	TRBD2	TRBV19	CASSISLAETYNEQFF
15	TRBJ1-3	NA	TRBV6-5	CASRITWNSGNTIYF
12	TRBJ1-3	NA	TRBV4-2	CASSQEENTIYF
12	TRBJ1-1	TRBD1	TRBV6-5	CASRQGSTEAFF
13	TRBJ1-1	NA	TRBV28	CASNPAGHTEAFF
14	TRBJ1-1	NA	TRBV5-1	CASSFDRRSTEAFF
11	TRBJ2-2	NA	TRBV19	CASSLTGELFF
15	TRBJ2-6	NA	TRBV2	CASSEGAVGANVLTF
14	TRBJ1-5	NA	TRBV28	CASSFGGGGQPQHF
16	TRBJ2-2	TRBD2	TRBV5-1	CASSLALADYTGELFF
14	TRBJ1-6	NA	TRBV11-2	CASSPNTGNSPLHF
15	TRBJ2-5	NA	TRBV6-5	CASSYATSRRETQYF
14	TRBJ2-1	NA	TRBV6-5	CASQSRGVGNEQFF
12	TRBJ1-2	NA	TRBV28	CASYSYRGGYTF
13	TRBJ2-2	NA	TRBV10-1	CASSRVEAGELFF
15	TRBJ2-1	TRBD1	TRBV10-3	CAISEFGTGEAEQFF
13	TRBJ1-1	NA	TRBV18	CASSPDEQTEAFF
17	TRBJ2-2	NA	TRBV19	CASRERKGFLNTGELFF
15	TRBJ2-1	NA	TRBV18	CASSPRQSSYNEQFF
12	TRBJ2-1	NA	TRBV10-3	CAGSDTYNEQFF
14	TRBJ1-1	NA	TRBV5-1	CASSSGLLNTEAFF
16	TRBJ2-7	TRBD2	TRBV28	CASSPPLGAGVDEQYF
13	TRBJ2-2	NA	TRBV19	CASSNPNTGELFF
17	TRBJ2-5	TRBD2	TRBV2	CASSETSGGYTKETQYF
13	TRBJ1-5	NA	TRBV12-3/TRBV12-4	CASSREGYQPQHF